The 7 T cell receptor beta chains below were found in one sample sequenced in a study of T-cell memory formation after mild COVID-19. TCRdb re-analysed the 5' RACE reads in MiXCR, keeping a single row per CDR3 protein. The data contain fewer than 700,000 distinct CDR3 sequences, less than 25% of them seen just once; the ten biggest clones take up about 8.2%. The sample taken for sequencing was PBMCs or a T cell subset sorted from them (not recorded which). The receptors were sampled from an adult woman who had mild COVID-19 (a few samples of this study predate the infection). Cell type and time point are not known.

This clonotype was seen many times. The chain combines TRBV7-9 with TRBJ2-1; TRBD1 agrees at 10 bases. The CDR3 extends over 12 amino acids. Germline V gives CDR1 SEHNR, CDR2 FQNEAQ (reference sequence). The J segment lost 14 bases and the V segment lost 5 bases, leaving 6 bases of the junction unmatched. The CDR3 region is CASSHRQGAEFF. The CDR3 DNA follows: TGTGCCAGCAGCCACCGACAGGGGGCTGAGTTCTTC.

The chain employs TRBV7-2 and TRBJ2-3, with a weak D call TRBD2 (5 bases). This CDR3 is built from 15 residues. Trimming stripped 2 bases from V and 4 bases from J, with 13 bases between. The germline CDR1 and CDR2 sequences are SGHTA and FQGNSA. CDR3: CASSLSGTRADTQYF. CDR3 bases: TGTGCCAGCAGCTTATCGGGAACTAGGGCAGATACGCAGTATTTT.

This clonotype was found many times. V usage is TRBV7-9 and J usage is TRBJ2-1, with 8 bases matching TRBD2. V shed 8 bases and J 8 bases; nucleotides not matched to a gene: 11. The CDR3 runs 14 residues. Per germline, CDR1 SEHNR and CDR2 FQNEAQ (reference sequence). The CDR3 loop is CASRSGRGGDEQFF. The CDR3, as DNA: TGTGCCAGCCGAAGCGGGAGAGGAGGCGATGAGCAGTTCTTC.

There are many counts of this clonotype. The chain has TRBV19 and TRBJ1-2; 10 bases align to TRBD1. With 7 bases clipped from V and 6 bases from J, the junction kept 14 bases outside the gene matches. CDR1 is LNHDA, CDR2 SQIVND, per germline (reference sequence). The CDR3 sequence is 16 residues long. CDR3 protein: CASTRWGQGQTDGYTF. The CDR3 DNA reads TGTGCCAGTACTAGATGGGGACAGGGGCAAACGGATGGCTACACCTTC.

This sequence joins TRBV24-1 and TRBJ1-5; 7 positions match TRBD1. Unmatched junction bases numbered 5, after V lost 6 bases and J lost 4 bases. Germline V lookup: CDR1 KGHDR, CDR2 SFDVKD. This CDR3 has 14 residues. CDR3 nucleotide sequence: TGTGCCACCAGTCTCGGACAGGTTAATCAGCCCCAGCATTTT. This gives the protein CATSLGQVNQPQHF.

This clonotype came up a few times. V and J are TRBV29-1 and TRBJ2-7; TRBD2 is a possible D gene (6 bases). Germline V CDR1 and CDR2: SQVTM, ANQGSEA. V was trimmed by 4 bases and J by 3 bases, leaving 13 bases between them. The CDR3 contains 13 residues. CDR3 sequence (DNA): TGCAGCGTTGGGAACGGACTATACTACGAGCAGTACTTC. Translating gives CSVGNGLYYEQYF.

V usage is TRBV4-3 and J usage is TRBJ2-3; TRBD2 aligns across 13 bases. Germline CDR1 LGHNA, CDR2 YSLEER. The CDR3 totals 18 residues. J was trimmed by 0 bases and V by 0 bases; bases with no gene match: 3. The CDR3 region is CASSQDGTSGVSTDTQYF. CDR3 nucleotides: TGCGCCAGCAGCCAAGATGGGACTAGCGGGGTTAGCACAGATACGCAGTATTTT.